Listed below are T cell receptor beta chains from one sample, sequenced in a study of patients and donors after allogeneic stem cell transplantation. One entry per CDR3 protein, called by TCRdb with MiXCR from the RT-PCR reads. This table has about 150,000 distinct CDR3 sequences, 24% appearing once. The sample consisted of blood, either unsorted or a sorted T cell fraction (not recorded which). All receptors derive from a human donor who was either an allogeneic HSCT recipient or a stem cell or donor lymphocyte infusion donor (not recorded which). It is not recorded whose cells these are; they may come from a transplant donor. Each CDR3 is given with its conserved first and last residue. The D gene is left open where the match is weak. Clone size is not always given. Where it is, it says once, few, many or a class for expanded clones.

V gene	J gene	clone size	D gene	CDR3 DNA	CDR3 protein
TRBV30	TRBJ2-7	few	TRBD1	TGTGCCTGCCAGGGGGACGGACACGAGCAGTACTTC	CACQGDGHEQYF
TRBV7-6	TRBJ1-4	few	-	TGTGCCAGCAGCTTAAGGCGGATGGGGGAAAAACTGTTTTTT	CASSLRRMGEKLFF
TRBV10-3	TRBJ1-2	-	TRBD1	TGTGCCATCAGTGAGCCCCAGGGGGGGGATGGCTACACCTTC	CAISEPQGGDGYTF
TRBV15	TRBJ1-1	many	-	TGTGCCACCAGCACGGCCTTGGGGGGCTCTGAAGCTTTCTTT	CATSTALGGSEAFF
TRBV3-1	TRBJ2-2	-	TRBD2	TGTGCCAGCAGCCAAGATCTGGAGCGGGAGGGCAAAGCCGGGGAGCTGTTTTTT	CASSQDLEREGKAGELFF
TRBV7-2	TRBJ2-3	-	-	TGTGCCAGCAGCTTACTCAGGGTAGATACGCAGTATTTT	CASSLLRVDTQYF
TRBV7-2	TRBJ2-1	-	-	TGTGCCAGCAGCTTAGGTGGACAAGATTACAATGAGCAGTTCTTC	CASSLGGQDYNEQFF
TRBV7-9	TRBJ1-3	-	TRBD1	TGTGCCAGCAGGGGGGACAGGCACTCTGGAAACACCATATATTTT	CASRGDRHSGNTIYF
TRBV6-5	TRBJ2-3	-	-	TGTGCCAGCAAGAGAGGCGGCACAGATACGCAGTATTTT	CASKRGGTDTQYF
TRBV5-1	TRBJ1-2	-	-	TGCGCCAGCAGCTTGATAGGTTGGGCTGAGGGCTACACCTTC	CASSLIGWAEGYTF
TRBV29-1	TRBJ1-1	few	-	TGCAGCGTTGTGGTCGGAAAGACGAACACTGAAGCTTTCTTT	CSVVVGKTNTEAFF
TRBV12-3/TRBV12-4	TRBJ2-7	-	-	TGTGCCAGCAGTTTAACACAGGGAGACGAGCAGTACTTC	CASSLTQGDEQYF
TRBV10-3	TRBJ2-7	-	-	TGTGCCAGCGGGGCCCTAGACTACGAGCAGTACTTC	CASGALDYEQYF
TRBV5-1	TRBJ2-7	once	-	TGCGCCAGCAGCCTAACTTGGGCATCCTACGAGCAGTACTTC	CASSLTWASYEQYF
TRBV20-1	TRBJ2-7	few	-	TGCAGTGCTAGTCGGGGACAAAGGGGATATGAGCAGTACTTC	CSASRGQRGYEQYF
TRBV7-2	TRBJ1-1	-	TRBD1	TGTGCCAGCAGCATAAGCAGGGACAGGGCATCTACTGAAGCTTTCTTT	CASSISRDRASTEAFF
TRBV12-3/TRBV12-4	TRBJ1-5	few	-	TGTGCCAGCAGCGACCATTGGCCCCAGCATTTT	CASSDHWPQHF
TRBV7-3	TRBJ2-1	few	TRBD2	TGTGCCAGCAGCTCCCGGAAAGCGGGAGGTTTCTATGAGCAGTTCTTC	CASSSRKAGGFYEQFF
TRBV11-3	TRBJ2-3	many	TRBD2	TGTGCCAGCAGCTGGCCTTCGACTAGCGCCCACCACACAGATACGCAGTATTTT	CASSWPSTSAHHTDTQYF
TRBV27	TRBJ1-2	-	TRBD1	TGTGCCAGCAGTTCCCGGACAGGGGGCGCCTTTGGCTACACCTTC	CASSSRTGGAFGYTF
TRBV19	TRBJ1-1	-	-	TGTGCCAGTCGAAAATCGAGAGCAGGGGTGGTCACTGAAGCTTTCTTT	CASRKSRAGVVTEAFF
TRBV29-1	TRBJ1-1	-	-	TGCAGCGCCGCGGCCGGAAGGAGGACTGAAGCTTTCTTT	CSAAAGRRTEAFF